This TCR beta chain was recovered during a study of blood T cell repertoires in COVID-19. Overall study context: Acute-phase and convalescent COVID-19 samples originated in the United States, Italy and Spain. Sample material is recorded as cDNA or gDNA derived from T cells, B-cell-depleted T cells, or PBMCs.

The CDR3 is 14 residues long. Germline V CDR1 and CDR2: LGHDT, YNNKEL (reference sequence). V was shortened by 3 bases and J by 3 bases, with 11 bases between the two germline ends. In the source study's methods: Amplifying reference gene primers gave estimates of nucleated cell counts. Assay used: immunoSEQ multiplex PCR; TCRdb lists only in-frame clones, some missing. Clone size and the V and J calls come from that table; the DNA yielded D and trimming. The table lists some 350,000 clones, under 95% of them singletons, with around 3.3% in the top ten. Sequenced: peripheral blood. The chain links TRBV3-1 (or the pseudogene TRBV3-2) to TRBJ1-2; D is unresolved. The sequence came from a young woman who had recovered from COVID-19. CDR3 in DNA: TGTGCCAGCAGCCAGGGGAGCACCTACTATGGCTACACCTTC. It yields the protein CASSQGSTYYGYTF.